Listed below are T cell receptor beta chains from one sample, sequenced in a study of blood T cells in healthy people across ages. TCRdb reprocessed the 5' RACE reads via MiXCR and lists one record per CDR3 protein. The table lists about 690,000 distinct CDR3 sequences, roughly 43% of them singletons, with around 30% in the top ten. Input material: blood. Receptors were obtained from an elderly man in good health. The CDR3 runs from the conserved cysteine through the conserved F or W. The order of the fields is J gene, clone size, D gene, V gene, CDR3 DNA, CDR3 protein. D genes are given only for firm matches. Clone size is stated in some rows and not others, as once, few, many or a class when expanded.

TRBJ2-3,few,TRBD2,TRBV20-1,TGCAGTGCTTCCGGGACTAGCGGCGGCACAGATACGCAGTATTTT,CSASGTSGGTDTQYF
TRBJ2-7,once,NA,TRBV11-2,TGTGCCAGCAGCTGGACACTGGGCGAGAGCTCCTACGAGCAGTACTTC,CASSWTLGESSYEQYF
TRBJ2-1,NA,NA,TRBV7-8,TGTGCCAGCCAGAGTCAGAGCTCCTACAATGAGCAGTTCTTC,CASQSQSSYNEQFF
TRBJ2-7,NA,NA,TRBV6-2/TRBV6-3,TGTGCCAGCAGTTACTCGAAGGGTTCTGGGTTGGAAAGCAATGAGCAGTACTTC,CASSYSKGSGLESNEQYF
TRBJ2-3,NA,TRBD2,TRBV5-1,TGCGCCAGCAGCATTATAGCGGGGGAACCGACGCAGTATTTT,CASSIIAGEPTQYF
TRBJ2-5,NA,NA,TRBV7-2,TGTGCCAGCAGCTTAGCAGGGCTAGCTTGGGTCAATGAGCAGTACTTC,CASSLAGLAWVNEQYF
TRBJ1-2,many,NA,TRBV10-3,TGTGCCATCAGTGAAGGGGGGAACTATGGCTACACCTTC,CAISEGGNYGYTF
TRBJ2-1,many,TRBD1,TRBV5-6,TGTGCCAGCAGCCTAGACCCCCGGGACAGTTCCGAGCAGTTCTTC,CASSLDPRDSSEQFF
TRBJ2-3,NA,NA,TRBV20-1,TGCAGTGGGCCCCACACAGATACGCAGTATTTT,CSGPHTDTQYF
TRBJ1-5,once,NA,TRBV6-2/TRBV6-3,TGTGCCAGCAGTTACCTGTATGGGAGCAATCAGCCCCAGCATTTT,CASSYLYGSNQPQHF
TRBJ2-1,few,NA,TRBV24-1,TGTGCCACCAGTGATTTGGGGAGAAGGACAGCAGCGGGAGAGCAGTTCTTC,CATSDLGRRTAAGEQFF
TRBJ2-1,once,NA,TRBV29-1,TGCAGCCAGCACGTGGGGCGAGACAATGAGCAGTTCTTC,CSQHVGRDNEQFF
TRBJ2-5,few,NA,TRBV3-1,TGTGCCAGCAGCCATTCCGGGACAAGCCAAGAGACCCAGTACTTC,CASSHSGTSQETQYF
TRBJ2-1,few,TRBD2,TRBV14,TGTGCCAGCAGCCAAGCGGGGGGGTCACAGTTCTTC,CASSQAGGSQFF
TRBJ2-1,few,NA,TRBV5-1,TGCGCCAGCAGCTTGGCCGGTACAGGAGCTTACAATGAGCAGTTCTTC,CASSLAGTGAYNEQFF
TRBJ1-2,few,NA,TRBV7-9,TGTGCCAGCACCATCGGACAAAACTATGGCTACACCTTC,CASTIGQNYGYTF
TRBJ2-5,NA,NA,TRBV20-1,TGCAGTGCTAGTGGGTTAGCGCGAGACCTGAGGTACTTC,CSASGLARDLRYF
TRBJ1-5,NA,NA,TRBV27,TGTGCCAGCCGGGACACTAGCAATCAGCCCCAGCATTTT,CASRDTSNQPQHF
TRBJ2-5,NA,TRBD1,TRBV7-9,TGTGCCAGCAGTTTTGGACAGGGGGCGATCAATCAGTACTTC,CASSFGQGAINQYF
TRBJ2-5,few,TRBD2,TRBV6-5,TGTGCCAGCAGCCTAAATCGGCTAGCGGTAGAGACCCAGTACTTC,CASSLNRLAVETQYF
TRBJ1-4,once,NA,TRBV30,TGTGCCTGGAGTCAAAGCAGCCCGTTAGCGGCTGAAAAACTGTTTTTT,CAWSQSSPLAAEKLFF
TRBJ1-4,NA,NA,TRBV12-3/TRBV12-4,TGTGCCAGCAGTTTAGTAATTAATGAAAAACTGTTTTTT,CASSLVINEKLFF
TRBJ2-7,NA,NA,TRBV11-2,TGTGCCAGCAGCCTGCAGAGGGGCAGCTACGAGCAGTACTTC,CASSLQRGSYEQYF
TRBJ2-7,NA,NA,TRBV5-1,TGCGCCAGCAGCTTGTTGGAGAGCTCCTACAATGAGCAGTACTTC,CASSLLESSYNEQYF
TRBJ2-1,NA,TRBD2,TRBV28,TGTGCCAGCAGCATACTAGCGGGGGAGGGGCCTCGTAATGAGCAGTTCTTC,CASSILAGEGPRNEQFF
TRBJ1-1,many,NA,TRBV7-2,TGTGCCAGCAGCCCCCTCAGAGTAAACACTGAAGCTTTCTTT,CASSPLRVNTEAFF
TRBJ2-1,many,TRBD1,TRBV3-1,TGTGCCAGTACAACAGGGGGTCGCAATGAGCAGTTCTTC,CASTTGGRNEQFF
TRBJ2-7,NA,TRBD1,TRBV7-9,TGTGCCAGCAGTTCGACAGGGGGTCGCCACGAGCAGTACTTC,CASSSTGGRHEQYF
TRBJ2-7,NA,NA,TRBV24-1,TGTGCCACCAGTGACCCTACCGGGACATCCTATGGTGTGCAGTACTTC,CATSDPTGTSYGVQYF
TRBJ2-5,few,TRBD2,TRBV7-2,TGTGCCAGCAGCCGGACTAGGGTTGTGACCCAGTACTTC,CASSRTRVVTQYF
TRBJ2-3,NA,TRBD2,TRBV11-2,TGTGCCAGCAGCTTAAGAGGGCTAGCGGGAGCAGATACGCAGTATTTT,CASSLRGLAGADTQYF
TRBJ2-1,NA,NA,TRBV10-1,TGCGCCAGCAGTGACGATATAGCGGAGAACAACAATGAGCAGTTCTTC,CASSDDIAENNNEQFF
TRBJ2-1,few,TRBD2,TRBV4-1,TGCGCCAGCAGCCAAGGGGGACTAGCCCCCTACAATGAGCAGTTCTTC,CASSQGGLAPYNEQFF
TRBJ2-5,few,TRBD2,TRBV29-1,TGCAGCGTGGCTGTGCAGGGAGGGAAGACCCAGTACTTC,CSVAVQGGKTQYF
TRBJ1-5,NA,TRBD1,TRBV7-8,TGTGCCAGCAGCTTAGGACAGGGAGAGCCCCAGCATTTT,CASSLGQGEPQHF